The clone carrying this T cell receptor (beta chain) was counted only a few times. Its antigen is as yet unknown. V was shortened by 6 bases and J by 4 bases, with 7 bases between the two germline ends. This CDR3 has 11 residues. Per the germline V gene, CDR1 is MGHDK and CDR2 is SYGVNS. This entry belongs to a study of long-term antiretroviral therapy in people with HIV. At the survey level, the v3.0 immunoSEQ assay was run. Repertoires were generated with immunoSEQ multiplex PCR, while TCRdb's copy carries only in-frame clones and drops some. The data contain 15,000 to 20,000 clones, approximately 90% of them singletons. General study results and limits: Transplant donor controls retained higher diversity, though diversity increased after ART. ART adherence, viral resistance and therapy changes went undocumented. Regardless of time point, clones expanded before ART dominated the repertoire.

Sample: unsorted PBMCs, taken 0.7 years before starting antiretroviral therapy. The receptor comes from a man aged 45 to 65 with HIV. This chain joins TRBV25-1 and TRBJ2-7; D not certain. In DNA, the CDR3 is TGTGCCAGCAGAAGGACGTACGAGCAGTACTTC. Its protein is CASRRTYEQYF.